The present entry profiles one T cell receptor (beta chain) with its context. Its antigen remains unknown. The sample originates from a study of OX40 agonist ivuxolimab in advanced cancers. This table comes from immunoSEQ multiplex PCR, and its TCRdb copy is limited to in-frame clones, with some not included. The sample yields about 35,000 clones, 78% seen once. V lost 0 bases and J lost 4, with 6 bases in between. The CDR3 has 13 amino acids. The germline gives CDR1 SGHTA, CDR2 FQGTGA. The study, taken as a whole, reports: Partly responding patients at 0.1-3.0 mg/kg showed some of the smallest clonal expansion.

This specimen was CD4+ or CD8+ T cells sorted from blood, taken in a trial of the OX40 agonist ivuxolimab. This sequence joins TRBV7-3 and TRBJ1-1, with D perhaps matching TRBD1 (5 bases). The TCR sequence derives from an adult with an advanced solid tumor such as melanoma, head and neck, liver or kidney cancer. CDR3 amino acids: CASSLTGGTEAFF. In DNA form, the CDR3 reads TGTGCCAGCAGCTTAACGGGGGGCACTGAAGCTTTCTTT.